This TCR beta chain stems from a study of shared clonotypes between healthy human individuals. Study overall: CD4 naive cells filled three plates per donor, CD4 memory three, CD8 naive two and CD8 memory one.

Germline CDR1 MGHRA, CDR2 YSYEKL. The CDR3 is 13 amino acids. With 4 bases removed from V and 6 bases from J, the gap between germline ends came to 10 bases. Libraries were prepared by immunoSEQ multiplex PCR; TCRdb keeps only in-frame clonotypes and omits some of them. Among 190,000 or so clones listed, approximately 92% were seen once. The chain employs TRBV4-1 and TRBJ1-5; D gene ambiguous. This receptor was taken from a woman between 25 and 40 years old in good health. The sequencing sample was made of naive CD4+ T cells sorted from blood. Described subset: CD45RA+ positively selected. The CDR3: CASSPLWGQPQHF. In nucleotides, the CDR3 is TGCGCCAGCAGCCCGTTGTGGGGTCAGCCCCAGCATTTT.